This T cell receptor (beta chain) was captured by sequencing in a study of T cells after yellow fever vaccination. This clonotype was recorded a few times. Germline V gene lookup returns CDR1 SGHTA and CDR2 FQGTGA. The CDR3 has 13 amino acids. Trimming left V 5 bases short and J 6 bases short, with 12 bases between. A 5'RACE template-switching step, the method used to make TCR cDNA, added a universal primer site and UMIs. In TCRdb, the 5' RACE reads were re-called with MiXCR into one record per CDR3 protein. Counted here are around 310,000 distinct CDR3 sequences, roughly 4.3% occurring once; the ten biggest clones make up 15% to 20%.

The TCR originated in a man between 18 and 29 years old who received the YFV17D yellow fever vaccine. The source material was PBMCs, sampled 15 days after the yellow fever booster vaccination. This chain connects TRBV7-3 to TRBJ2-3; no clear D. As DNA, the CDR3 is TGTGCCAGCAGCGAAAGCCCCTCGGATACGCAGTATTTT. Translating it yields CASSESPSDTQYF.